These T cell receptor beta chains were read from a single sample in a study of T cells in localized non-small cell lung cancer. Sequenced by immunoSEQ multiplex PCR; TCRdb stores in-frame clones only, minus some. The sample shows thousands of clones, roughly 25% of them seen only once. The input for sequencing was lung tumor tissue, taken before any cancer treatment. These receptors were collected from an older female donor with stage I lung adenocarcinoma. CDR3s include the opening cysteine and the closing phenylalanine or tryptophan. D genes are given only for firm matches. Some rows have no size entry. The others give once, few or many, or a class for an expanded clone.

J gene	V gene	clone size	D gene	CDR3 protein	CDR3 DNA
TRBJ2-3	TRBV6-8	.	.	CASRDSKGRTQYF	TGTGCCAGCAGGGACTCTAAAGGGCGTACGCAGTATTTT
TRBJ2-1	TRBV6-8	.	.	CASARDTHNEQFF	TGTGCCAGCGCCCGGGACACCCACAATGAGCAGTTCTTC
TRBJ1-3	TRBV30	.	.	CAWQGLSGNTIYF	TGTGCCTGGCAAGGGTTATCGGGAAACACCATATATTTT
TRBJ2-4	TRBV28	.	.	CASRPQGLGDIQYF	TGTGCCAGCAGGCCGCAGGGGTTGGGGGACATTCAGTACTTC
TRBJ2-5	TRBV6-1	few	.	CASSEGGIEGETQYF	TGTGCCAGCAGTGAAGGGGGGATAGAAGGGGAGACCCAGTACTTC
TRBJ2-7	TRBV9	.	TRBD1	CASSTPGQTSYEQYF	TGTGCCAGCAGTACCCCGGGACAGACATCCTACGAGCAGTACTTC
TRBJ1-5	TRBV28	.	TRBD1	CASSPLWDSRNQPQHF	TGTGCCAGCAGTCCCCTATGGGACAGCCGCAATCAGCCCCAGCATTTT
TRBJ2-1	TRBV19	few	TRBD2	CASSIAFRNGRGGLISYNEQFF	TGTGCCAGTAGTATCGCATTCAGGAATGGGCGGGGGGGCCTTATCTCCTACAATGAGCAGTTCTTC
TRBJ1-1	TRBV19	few	TRBD1	CASSPGQGWTEAFF	TGTGCCAGTAGTCCTGGACAGGGGTGGACTGAAGCTTTCTTT
TRBJ2-1	TRBV7-5	few	.	CATLTGAPISGNEQFF	TGTGCCACTCTGACAGGGGCCCCGATCAGCGGTAATGAGCAGTTCTTC
TRBJ2-2	TRBV11-3	.	TRBD2	CASSSYLAGVTGELFF	TGTGCCAGCAGCTCATATCTAGCGGGAGTCACCGGGGAGCTGTTTTTT
TRBJ1-3	TRBV30	large	.	CAWSRGQAGNTIYF	TGTGCCTGGAGTCGGGGGCAAGCTGGAAACACCATATATTTT
TRBJ1-2	TRBV19	.	TRBD1	CASSQTGGAYGYTF	TGTGCCAGTAGTCAGACAGGGGGAGCGTATGGCTACACCTTC
TRBJ2-3	TRBV6-8	.	TRBD2	CASSAGGTTDTQYF	TGTGCCAGCAGTGCGGGGGGGACCACAGATACGCAGTATTTT
TRBJ2-7	TRBV23-1	.	.	CASSWDKTYEQYF	TGCGCCAGCAGCTGGGACAAGACCTACGAGCAGTACTTC
TRBJ2-1	TRBV6-8	.	TRBD2	CASSFSGGSNEQFF	TGTGCCAGCAGTTTTAGCGGGGGGTCCAATGAGCAGTTCTTC
TRBJ2-7	TRBV6-8	few	.	CASSRSGAYEQYF	TGTGCCAGCAGTAGATCGGGGGCCTACGAGCAGTACTTC
TRBJ2-1	TRBV19	.	TRBD2	CASSIGLLHYSAGGYNEQFF	TGTGCCAGTAGTATAGGCCTCCTCCACTATTCGGCGGGGGGATACAATGAGCAGTTCTTC
TRBJ2-3	TRBV10-1	.	.	CASSEVFTDTQYF	TGCGCCAGCAGTGAGGTTTTCACAGATACGCAGTATTTT
TRBJ2-7	TRBV6-8	.	TRBD2	CAITAALAGREQYF	TGTGCCATCACCGCCGCACTAGCGGGTCGAGAGCAGTACTTC
TRBJ2-5	TRBV6-8	few	TRBD2	CASSFQGLAGEETQYF	TGTGCCAGCAGCTTCCAAGGACTAGCGGGGGAAGAGACCCAGTACTTC
TRBJ2-3	TRBV11-3	few	.	CASSLVGTLKTQYF	TGTGCCAGCAGCTTAGTTGGGACGTTAAAGACGCAGTATTTT
TRBJ1-2	TRBV30	few	.	CAWSVEPIYGYTF	TGTGCCTGGAGTGTGGAACCGATCTATGGCTACACCTTC
TRBJ2-5	TRBV11-3	medium-sized	.	CASSLGPLSVETQYF	TGTGCCAGCAGCTTAGGACCCTTGAGCGTAGAGACCCAGTACTTC
TRBJ2-4	TRBV28	.	TRBD2	CASSLAYSWEGKNIQYF	TGTGCCAGCAGTTTAGCCTACAGTTGGGAGGGGAAAAACATTCAGTACTTC
TRBJ1-5	TRBV19	.	TRBD1	CASSTLPGQFNQPQHF	TGTGCCAGTAGTACCCTCCCGGGACAGTTCAATCAGCCCCAGCATTTT
TRBJ2-5	TRBV11-3	.	TRBD2	CASSLGLAGGQETQYF	TGTGCCAGCAGCTTAGGCCTAGCGGGGGGTCAAGAGACCCAGTACTTC
TRBJ2-7	TRBV23-1	few	.	CASSLPSSYEQYF	TGCGCCAGCAGCTTGCCTAGCTCCTACGAGCAGTACTTC
TRBJ1-1	TRBV6-8	medium-sized	.	CASLRGVAEAFF	TGTGCCAGCCTAAGGGGAGTGGCTGAAGCTTTCTTT
TRBJ1-2	TRBV9	few	.	CASSVGISPGGYGYTF	TGTGCCAGCAGCGTAGGGATCTCCCCGGGAGGGTATGGCTACACCTTC
TRBJ1-2	TRBV28	few	.	CASRVDGSYGYTF	TGTGCCAGCAGAGTGGACGGCTCCTATGGCTACACCTTC
TRBJ1-5	TRBV23-1	.	.	CASSLNPSGVQPQHF	TGCGCCAGCAGCCTGAACCCGTCGGGGGTCCAGCCCCAGCATTTT
TRBJ2-3	TRBV6-8	few	TRBD2	CASSYDALAGGTDTQYF	TGTGCCAGCAGTTACGACGCCCTAGCGGGAGGTACAGATACGCAGTATTTT
TRBJ1-5	TRBV19	.	.	CASSLGMSNQPQHF	TGTGCCAGTAGCCTCGGGATGAGCAATCAGCCCCAGCATTTT
TRBJ1-4	TRBV28	.	TRBD1	CASSPGTGHEKLFF	TGTGCCAGCAGTCCCGGGACAGGCCATGAAAAACTGTTTTTT
TRBJ2-2	TRBV30	.	.	CAWRPGFRGGELFF	TGTGCCTGGAGGCCGGGATTCAGGGGCGGGGAGCTGTTTTTT
TRBJ2-1	TRBV19	.	.	CAVKWGVTDNEQFF	TGTGCCGTCAAATGGGGGGTAACGGACAATGAGCAGTTCTTC
TRBJ2-5	TRBV6-8	.	TRBD1	CASSKTGEVYQETQYF	TGTGCCAGCAGCAAGACAGGGGAGGTATATCAAGAGACCCAGTACTTC
TRBJ1-2	TRBV19	few	.	CASSFDPGSYTF	TGTGCCAGTAGTTTCGACCCCGGGAGCTACACCTTC
TRBJ2-3	TRBV5-1	.	.	CASSLELAGTGTQYF	TGCGCCAGCAGCTTGGAACTAGCCGGAACGGGTACGCAGTATTTT
TRBJ1-5	TRBV15	few	TRBD1	CATSRFDRGQEPQHF	TGTGCCACCAGCAGATTCGACAGGGGGCAGGAGCCCCAGCATTTT
TRBJ2-1	TRBV11-3	few	TRBD2	CASSLEGTSGLYNEQFF	TGTGCCAGCAGCTTAGAGGGGACTAGCGGGCTCTACAATGAGCAGTTCTTC
TRBJ1-2	TRBV6-1	.	TRBD1	CASSEVGTVYGYTF	TGTGCCAGCAGTGAAGTTGGGACAGTCTATGGCTACACCTTC
TRBJ2-7	TRBV11-3	.	.	CASSLDEGAYEQYF	TGTGCCAGCAGCTTAGACGAGGGAGCCTACGAGCAGTACTTC
TRBJ1-6	TRBV6-8	.	.	CASSIGFWAPNSPLHF	TGTGCCAGCAGTATAGGGTTCTGGGCCCCAAATTCACCCCTCCACTTT
TRBJ2-1	TRBV29-1	.	TRBD2	CSVERDSDGNEQFF	TGCAGCGTAGAGCGGGACTCAGACGGCAATGAGCAGTTCTTC
TRBJ2-7	TRBV30	.	.	CAWTIGSPPMEQYF	TGTGCCTGGACCATAGGTAGCCCACCGATGGAGCAGTACTTC
TRBJ1-2	TRBV29-1	.	.	CSVEGTDDGGYTF	TGCAGCGTTGAGGGGACGGATGATGGGGGCTACACCTTC
TRBJ2-7	TRBV28	few	TRBD2	CASSGGLGLREQYF	TGTGCCAGCAGTGGGGGACTAGGTCTTAGGGAGCAGTACTTC
TRBJ1-1	TRBV30	.	.	CAWTKGGGFTEAFF	TGTGCCTGGACCAAAGGGGGTGGATTCACTGAAGCTTTCTTT
TRBJ2-5	TRBV19	.	TRBD2	CASSLPGLAGPTQYF	TGTGCCAGTAGTCTTCCGGGACTAGCGGGACCGACCCAGTACTTC
TRBJ2-2	TRBV30	few	.	CAWKGFGDTGELFF	TGTGCCTGGAAGGGGTTTGGGGACACCGGGGAGCTGTTTTTT
TRBJ2-1	TRBV7-6	few	TRBD2	CASSARSLAGGHNEQFF	TGTGCCAGCAGCGCCCGGTCCTTAGCGGGGGGGCACAATGAGCAGTTCTTC